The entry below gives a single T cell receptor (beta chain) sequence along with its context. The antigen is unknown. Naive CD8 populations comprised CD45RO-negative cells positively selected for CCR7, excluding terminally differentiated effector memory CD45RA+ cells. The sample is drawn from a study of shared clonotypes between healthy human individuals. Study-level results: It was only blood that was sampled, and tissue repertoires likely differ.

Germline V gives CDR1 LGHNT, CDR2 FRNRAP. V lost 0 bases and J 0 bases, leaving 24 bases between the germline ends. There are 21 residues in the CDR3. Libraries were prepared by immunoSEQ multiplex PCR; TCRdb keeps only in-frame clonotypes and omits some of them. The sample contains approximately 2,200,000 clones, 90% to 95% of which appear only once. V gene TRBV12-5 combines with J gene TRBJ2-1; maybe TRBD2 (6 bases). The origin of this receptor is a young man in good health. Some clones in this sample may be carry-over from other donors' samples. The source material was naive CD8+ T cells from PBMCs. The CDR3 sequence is CASGLVKTLTAGRTSYNEQFF. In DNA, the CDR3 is TGTGCTAGTGGTTTGGTAAAAACATTAACAGCGGGCCGGACCTCCTACAATGAGCAGTTCTTC.